At least ten counts were recorded for the clone carrying this TCR beta chain. The target antigen is unknown. This sample was included in a study of T cells in Graves' hyperthyroidism and ophthalmopathy. For Graves' hyperthyroidism to be stable, ophthalmopathy could not progress within 18 months. Patients showing uncontrolled infection, other autoimmune disease, pregnancy or lactation were ineligible. Clinical symptoms, serum thyroxine, TRAb, thyroid ultrasound and orbital computed tomography established diagnosis. Overall study results and limits: Blood also showed most of the thyroid clonotypes that were expanded above 0.001.

Amplification of TCR beta CDR3 regions was performed using RNA transcripts as template. Carried out on the TCR CDR3, a first-round RT-PCR used the HTBI primer set. TCRdb re-called the multiplex PCR reads through MiXCR, storing one row per CDR3 protein. The sample has more than 650,000 distinct CDR3 sequences, 14% seen once. Sequenced input: blood. The clonotype was recovered from a woman under 30 with Graves' hyperthyroidism.

CDR3 bases: TGTGCCAGCAGTTTCTTAGGTTCGCAAACAACTAATGAAAAACTGTTTTTT. It codes for CASSFLGSQTTNEKLFF. The V and J genes are TRBV28 and TRBJ1-4; no firm D call. The CDR3 contains 17 residues. Trimming took 3 bases from V and 0 from J, leaving 14 bases between them. In germline, CDR1 is MDHEN, CDR2 SYDVKM.